The rows below give T cell receptor beta chains drawn from one sample of a study of cytomegalovirus exposure and HLA in healthy donors. Method: immunoSEQ multiplex PCR; TCRdb's copy keeps in-frame clones and lacks some. The sample lists over 70,000 clones; about 66% were seen once. The source material was PBMCs. The source is a woman aged 50 to 60 in good health and CMV-seropositive. The CDR3 runs from the conserved cysteine through the conserved F or W. The order of the fields is CDR3 protein, CDR3 DNA, D gene, V gene, clone size, J gene. D genes are given only for firm matches. Clone size appears in some rows only: once, few, many, or a class for an expanded clone.

CDR3 protein: CASSFEVNTEAFF
CDR3 DNA: TGTGCCAGCAGTTTCGAGGTGAACACTGAAGCTTTCTTT
D gene: -
V gene: TRBV27
clone size: -
J gene: TRBJ1-1

CDR3 protein: CASSPRGLAAYEQYF
CDR3 DNA: TGTGCCAGCAGCCCGAGGGGACTAGCGGCCTACGAGCAGTACTTC
D gene: TRBD2
V gene: TRBV7-8
clone size: -
J gene: TRBJ2-7

CDR3 protein: CAWTIGDTEAFF
CDR3 DNA: TGTGCCTGGACTATAGGGGACACTGAAGCTTTCTTT
D gene: -
V gene: TRBV30
clone size: few
J gene: TRBJ1-1

CDR3 protein: CASSAQDRSTDTQYF
CDR3 DNA: TGTGCCAGCAGCGCCCAGGACAGGAGCACAGATACGCAGTATTTT
D gene: TRBD1
V gene: TRBV9
clone size: -
J gene: TRBJ2-3

CDR3 protein: CASRAQTGTGDQPQHF
CDR3 DNA: TGTGCCAGTAGGGCCCAGACCGGGACAGGGGATCAGCCCCAGCATTTT
D gene: TRBD1
V gene: TRBV19
clone size: -
J gene: TRBJ1-5

CDR3 protein: CASSWSGYTF
CDR3 DNA: TGTGCCAGCAGTTGGAGTGGCTACACCTTC
D gene: -
V gene: TRBV27
clone size: once
J gene: TRBJ1-2

CDR3 protein: CASSSTSGGLSSYEQYF
CDR3 DNA: TGTGCCAGCAGCTCGACTAGCGGGGGCCTCAGCTCCTACGAGCAGTACTTC
D gene: TRBD2
V gene: TRBV4-2
clone size: -
J gene: TRBJ2-7

CDR3 protein: CASSPGLAGRQYF
CDR3 DNA: TGTGCCAGCAGTCCCGGACTAGCGGGGCGACAGTACTTC
D gene: TRBD2
V gene: TRBV6-5
clone size: -
J gene: TRBJ2-5

CDR3 protein: CASSVGEINQPQHF
CDR3 DNA: TGTGCCAGCAGCGTAGGGGAGATAAATCAGCCCCAGCATTTT
D gene: -
V gene: TRBV9
clone size: once
J gene: TRBJ1-5

CDR3 protein: CASSPGHLYNEQFF
CDR3 DNA: TGCGCCAGCAGCCCGGGACATCTTTACAATGAGCAGTTCTTC
D gene: -
V gene: TRBV5-1
clone size: few
J gene: TRBJ2-1

CDR3 protein: CASSLGRGLAGEDTQYF
CDR3 DNA: TGCGCCAGCAGCTTGGGTCGGGGACTAGCGGGGGAAGATACGCAGTATTTT
D gene: TRBD2
V gene: TRBV5-1
clone size: -
J gene: TRBJ2-3

CDR3 protein: CASSLEGQRTDTQYF
CDR3 DNA: TGCGCCAGCAGCTTGGAGGGGCAGCGCACAGATACGCAGTATTTT
D gene: -
V gene: TRBV5-1
clone size: -
J gene: TRBJ2-3

CDR3 protein: CASSVEQGANNSPLHF
CDR3 DNA: TGTGCCAGCAGCGTAGAACAGGGGGCGAACAATTCACCCCTCCACTTT
D gene: TRBD1
V gene: TRBV9
clone size: -
J gene: TRBJ1-6

CDR3 protein: CAWSKTSVTDTQYF
CDR3 DNA: TGTGCCTGGAGTAAGACTAGCGTAACAGATACGCAGTATTTT
D gene: TRBD2
V gene: TRBV30
clone size: once
J gene: TRBJ2-3

CDR3 protein: CASSLGGGGNEQFF
CDR3 DNA: TGTGCCAGCAGCTTAGGCGGGGGCGGGAATGAGCAGTTCTTC
D gene: -
V gene: TRBV7-6
clone size: -
J gene: TRBJ2-1

CDR3 protein: CASSLEPMSSGGRKQFF
CDR3 DNA: TGCGCCAGCAGCTTGGAACCTATGTCTAGCGGGGGCAGAAAGCAGTTCTTC
D gene: TRBD2
V gene: TRBV5-1
clone size: few
J gene: TRBJ2-1

CDR3 protein: CASSPNRGGMNTEAFF
CDR3 DNA: TGTGCCAGCTCACCGAACAGGGGAGGTATGAACACTGAAGCTTTCTTT
D gene: TRBD1
V gene: TRBV18
clone size: -
J gene: TRBJ1-1

CDR3 protein: CASSVVEWNTEAFF
CDR3 DNA: TGTGCCAGCAGCGTAGTAGAATGGAACACTGAAGCTTTCTTT
D gene: -
V gene: TRBV9
clone size: few
J gene: TRBJ1-1

CDR3 protein: CASSLIRLGEQYF
CDR3 DNA: TGTGCCAGCAGCTTAATTCGTCTCGGCGAGCAGTACTTC
D gene: -
V gene: TRBV7-6
clone size: once
J gene: TRBJ2-7

CDR3 protein: CASSLITRDRGFSYGYTF
CDR3 DNA: TGTGCCAGCAGTTTAATCACCCGGGACAGGGGGTTTAGCTATGGCTACACCTTC
D gene: TRBD1
V gene: TRBV27
clone size: -
J gene: TRBJ1-2